One sample yielded the 10 T cell receptor beta chains listed below, sequenced in a study of blood T cells in healthy people across ages. The use of a sample-barcoded 5' primer and a J-beta primer mix characterized a second PCR of roughly 7 to 12 cycles. TCRdb used MiXCR to reprocess the 5' RACE reads, holding one entry per CDR3 protein. Of hundreds of thousands of distinct CDR3 sequences listed, 55% to 75% are singletons. Source material: blood. These receptors came from a man under 40 in good health.

V gene TRBV27 combines with J gene TRBJ2-1, with 7 bases identical to TRBD1. TRBJ2-7 explains the end of the DNA better; the J call may be wrong. Germline V lookup: CDR1 MNHEY, CDR2 SMNVEV (reference sequence). The CDR3 consists of 15 residues. CDR3 coding DNA: TGTGCCAGCAGTTTCGGTGGACAGGTGGGGGTCGAGCAGTACTTC. Protein product: CASSFGGQVGVEQYF.

This chain links TRBV5-1 with TRBJ1-6; 7 bases match TRBD1. Germline-derived CDR1 and CDR2 are SGHRS and YFSETQ. The length of the CDR3 is 13 residues. The ends lost 6 bases at V and 12 bases at J; junction bases unmatched: 9. The CDR3 here is CASTRTGGGPLHF. In DNA form, the CDR3 reads TGCGCCAGCACCCGGACAGGAGGAGGACCCCTCCACTTT. The variable domain in full, completed from reference TRBV5-1 and TRBJ1-6, reads KAGVTQTPRYLIKTRGQQVTLSCSPISGHRSVSWYQQTPGQGLQFLFEYFSETQRNKGNFPGRFSGRQFSNSRSEMNVSTLELGDSALYLCASTRTGGGPLHFGNGTRLTVT.

V and J are TRBV10-3 and TRBJ2-7, with D perhaps TRBD2 (6 bases). Trimming took off 0 bases at V and 1 base at J, with 10 bases between the two ends. There are 15 residues in the CDR3. Per the germline V gene, CDR1 is ENHRY and CDR2 is SYGVKD. CDR3: CAISESLSGSYEQYF. DNA of the CDR3: TGTGCCATCAGTGAGTCTCTTAGCGGATCCTACGAGCAGTACTTC.

This chain uses TRBV7-8 with TRBJ2-3, with 9 bases fitting TRBD1. With V trimmed by 3 bases and J by 2 bases, 6 bases remained unmatched. Germline CDR1 reads SGHVS; CDR2 reads FQNEAQ. This CDR3 contains 16 residues. CDR3 residues: CASSLGTGKYTDTQYF. The CDR3 region has the DNA TGTGCCAGCAGCTTGGGGACAGGGAAATACACAGATACGCAGTATTTT.

The chain couples TRBV6-1 to TRBJ1-5; D is possibly TRBD1 (5 bases). Germline CDR1 and CDR2: MNHNS and SASEGT. V was pared by 0 bases and J by 3 bases, with 9 bases between. This CDR3 contains 15 residues. CDR3 loop: CASSEAGVPNQPQHF. The CDR3 DNA follows: TGTGCCAGCAGTGAAGCGGGGGTCCCCAATCAGCCCCAGCATTTT.

The chain links TRBV7-2 to TRBJ2-1; D is ambiguous. Trimming pared 5 bases from V and 9 bases from J, leaving 17 bases between. Per the germline V gene, CDR1 is SGHTA and CDR2 is FQGNSA. CDR3 length equals 14 residues. CDR3 loop: CASSIPSILSEQFF. The CDR3 region has the DNA TGTGCCAGCAGCATTCCCTCCATCCTTAGTGAGCAGTTCTTC.

The chain combines TRBV7-2 with TRBJ2-7; D is unresolved. The V gene's germline CDR1 is SGHTA and CDR2 FQGNSA. The CDR3 totals 13 residues. The germline V and J ends were trimmed by 4 bases and 7 bases, with 14 bases remaining between them. CDR3 region: CASSYESYNEQYF. CDR3 nucleotides: TGTGCCAGCAGCTACGAGTCATACAATGAGCAGTACTTC.

J is TRBJ2-4 and V is TRBV29-1; D is perhaps TRBD1 or TRBD2 (6 bases each). Germline loops: CDR1 SQVTM, CDR2 ANQGSEA. This CDR3 comprises 11 residues. CDR3 nucleotide sequence: TGCGGGGGGCAGGCCAAAAACATTCAGTACTTC. Encoded protein: CGGQAKNIQYF.

This clonotype was counted a few times. CDR3 protein: CAISEFTDGGYTF. CDR3 DNA sequence: TGTGCCATCAGTGAGTTTACCGACGGAGGCTACACCTTC. V usage is TRBV10-3 and J usage is TRBJ1-2; unclear D gene. The germline CDR1 and CDR2 sequences are ENHRY and SYGVKD. This CDR3 is built from 13 residues. V lost 1 base and J 8 bases, leaving 11 bases between the germline ends.

The V call is TRBV28, the J call TRBJ2-1; the match to TRBD2 covers 7 bases. Germline CDR1 reads MDHEN; CDR2 reads SYDVKM. The CDR3 covers 14 residues. With V trimmed by 8 bases and J by 6 bases, 10 bases remained unmatched. DNA for the CDR3: TGTGCCAGCGAGGCGGGAGTCGGGTTCAATGAGCAGTTCTTC. Residues: CASEAGVGFNEQFF.